This T cell receptor beta chain was captured in a study of T-cell reconstitution after alpha-beta-depleted transplantation in children. Unique molecular identifiers were incorporated when the TCRbeta library was constructed. TCRdb ran MiXCR on the PCR reads and lists one entry per CDR3 protein. The sample holds a few hundred thousand distinct CDR3 sequences, around 13% seen once. J was trimmed by 4 bases and V by 4 bases; bases with no gene match: 5. Germline assignment: CDR1 SGHRS and CDR2 YFSETQ. This CDR3 is built from 14 residues. General study points: Some patients owed their high day-60 TCRbeta diversity to surviving recipient T cells and thymic progenitors.

As concerns this clonotype: The antigen is unknown.

This TCR was sampled from a male patient younger than 18 who had a stem cell transplant for acute myeloid leukemia, so the T cells may come from the graft donor. The chain couples TRBV5-1 to TRBJ2-3; 8 nucleotides match TRBD2. The sample here was PBMCs, mostly from graft donor cells, taken 360 days after TCRalphabeta/CD19-depleted stem cell transplant. The CDR3 region is CASSVGLAADTQYF. Here the CDR3 DNA reads TGCGCCAGCAGCGTCGGACTAGCAGCAGATACGCAGTATTTT.